The rows below give T cell receptor beta chains drawn from one sample of a study of long-term antiretroviral therapy in people with HIV. TCRdb's copy holds only in-frame clones and misses some; the assay was immunoSEQ multiplex PCR. The data hold 35,000 to 40,000 clones, with 75% to 85% observed a single time. Sequenced material: unsorted PBMCs, taken 0.3 years after starting antiretroviral therapy. The receptors were sampled from a man aged 18 to 29 with HIV. The CDR3 runs from the conserved cysteine through the conserved F or W. The order of the fields is V gene, J gene, CDR3 protein.

>TRBV15|TRBJ1-2
CATSAGQSNYGYTF
>TRBV6-5|TRBJ2-5
CASSYQLVGTRETQYF
>TRBV27|TRBJ1-5
CASSLRVGQPQHF
>TRBV28|TRBJ2-5
CASSSTGGTGAPQETQYF
>TRBV4-1|TRBJ1-2
CASSRPGQGARGYTF
>TRBV28|TRBJ2-5
CASSRLAGRMAETQYF
>TRBV5-6|TRBJ2-1
CASSPGRPIHYNEQFF
>TRBV13|TRBJ1-2
CASSSTQGAGGYTF
>TRBV12-5|TRBJ2-1
CASGLEGVEQFF
>TRBV5-1|TRBJ2-6
CASSSQGMAGANVLTF
>TRBV9|TRBJ1-1
CASSLSGGARMNTEAFF
>TRBV4-3|TRBJ2-3
CASSQEPEGEGHTDTQYF
>TRBV2|TRBJ2-7
CASSNELAGGSYEQYF
>TRBV18|TRBJ2-5
CASSPSEETQYF
>TRBV6-5|TRBJ1-5
CATRVTGDSNQPQHF
>TRBV7-9|TRBJ2-2
CASGSGRRGGLNTGELFF
>TRBV27|TRBJ1-2
CASSPRTGNYGYTF
>TRBV19|TRBJ1-1
CASSWTENTEAFF
>TRBV6-1|TRBJ1-3
CASSTLDRDGNTIYF
>TRBV5-4|TRBJ2-7
CASSQGTSDEYF
>TRBV7-9|TRBJ2-2
CASSLGGTGGYSGELFF
>TRBV4-1|TRBJ2-3
CASSQDGGASGTDTQYF
>TRBV4-2|TRBJ1-4
CASSQEPTGGRNEKLFF
>TRBV6-5|TRBJ2-2
CASSYRSGHTGELFF
>TRBV6-5|TRBJ1-5
CASSYRGGQPQHF
>TRBV10-3|TRBJ2-7
CAISEPTNSGSYEQYF
>TRBV30|TRBJ1-1
CAWSGAPLSAFF
>TRBV27|TRBJ2-7
CASSPVMTLYEQYF
>TRBV5-6|TRBJ1-3
CASSLSFGRTSGNTIYF
>TRBV7-9|TRBJ2-2
CASSPRGQQNTGELFF
>TRBV19|TRBJ1-3
CASSIDGTSGNTIYF